A selection of T cell receptor beta chains follows, all from one sample in a study of CD4 T cells in relation to SARS-CoV-2 and coronaviruses. Clones were read by immunoSEQ multiplex PCR, and TCRdb kept only the in-frame ones, dropping some. The sample carries 50,000 to 70,000 clones, over 70% recorded once. The sample comprised memory CD4+ T cells from PBMCs. These receptors all come from a human donor in good health. The CDR3 runs from the conserved cysteine through the conserved F or W. A D gene is named only where the DNA matches it firmly. Not every row has a clone size; where given, it reads once, few, many or a size class.

clone size | J gene | V gene | D gene | CDR3 protein | CDR3 DNA
NA | TRBJ1-2 | TRBV18 | NA | CASSPSRETFYGYTF | TGTGCCAGCTCACCATCACGAGAAACTTTCTATGGCTACACCTTC
NA | TRBJ2-3 | TRBV2 | NA | CASSDGVLEDTQYF | TGTGCCAGCAGTGACGGGGTTCTAGAAGATACGCAGTATTTT
NA | TRBJ1-6 | TRBV7-3 | NA | CASSSTGIGSPLHF | TGTGCCAGCAGCTCAACAGGGATTGGCTCACCCCTCCACTTT
NA | TRBJ1-6 | TRBV5-1 | NA | CASSLSGQYNSPLHF | TGCGCCAGCAGCTTATCAGGACAGTATAATTCACCCCTCCACTTT
few | TRBJ2-7 | TRBV5-1 | NA | CASSLRWQGGSYEQYF | TGCGCCAGCAGCTTGAGGTGGCAGGGAGGTTCCTACGAGCAGTACTTC
once | TRBJ2-1 | TRBV5-1 | NA | CASTTEGGYNEQFF | TGCGCCAGCACCACTGAGGGCGGTTACAATGAGCAGTTCTTC
NA | TRBJ1-3 | TRBV6-5 | NA | CASLSSSGNTIYF | TGTGCCAGCCTCTCCTCCTCTGGAAACACCATATATTTT
NA | TRBJ2-1 | TRBV7-2 | NA | CASSLQSYGQFF | TGTGCCAGCAGCCTACAGTCCTATGGGCAGTTCTTC
NA | TRBJ1-1 | TRBV29-1 | NA | CSVRYDTEAFF | TGCAGCGTTCGGTATGACACTGAAGCTTTCTTT
NA | TRBJ1-3 | TRBV2 | TRBD1 | CASSDPGQIEGNTIYF | TGTGCCAGCAGTGACCCGGGACAGATAGAAGGAAACACCATATATTTT
NA | TRBJ2-1 | TRBV19 | NA | CASSINPSLAGDEQFF | TGTGCCAGTAGTATAAATCCTAGTCTCGCAGGGGATGAGCAGTTCTTC
NA | TRBJ1-3 | TRBV24-1 | NA | CATRIQFQSFSGNTIYF | TGTGCCACCAGGATACAGTTCCAGTCGTTCTCTGGAAACACCATATATTTT